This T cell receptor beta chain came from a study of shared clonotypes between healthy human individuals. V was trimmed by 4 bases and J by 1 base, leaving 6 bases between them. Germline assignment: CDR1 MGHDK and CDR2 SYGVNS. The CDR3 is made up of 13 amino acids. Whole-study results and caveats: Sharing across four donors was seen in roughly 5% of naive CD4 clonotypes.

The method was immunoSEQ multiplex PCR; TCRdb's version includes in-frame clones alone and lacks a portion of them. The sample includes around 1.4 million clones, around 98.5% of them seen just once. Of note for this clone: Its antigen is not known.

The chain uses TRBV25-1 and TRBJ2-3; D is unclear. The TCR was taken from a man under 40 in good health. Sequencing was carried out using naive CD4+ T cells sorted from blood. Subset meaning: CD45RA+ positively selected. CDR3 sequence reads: CASSGLGTDTQYF. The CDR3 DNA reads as TGTGCCAGCAGTGGGTTGGGCACAGATACGCAGTATTTT.